This T cell receptor (beta chain) appears in the sequencing data of a study of T-cell memory formation after mild COVID-19. General observations from the study: Most CD4+ clones that shrank were in CM and EM, while CD8+ ones turned up in EMRA.

This clonotype occurred many times. Its antigen remains unknown. From the 5' RACE reads, TCRdb called clonotypes with MiXCR, one entry per CDR3 protein. The sample includes about 560,000 distinct CDR3 sequences, 17% of them seen just once. The receptor's source is an adult woman who had mild COVID-19 (a few samples of this study predate the infection). Cell type and time point are not known. The sample comprised PBMCs or a T cell subset sorted from them (not recorded which).

CDR3 residues: CASSLIGGASYNEQFF. The CDR3, as DNA: TGTGCCAGCAGCTTAATAGGAGGGGCCTCCTACAATGAGCAGTTCTTC. The chain is built from TRBV7-3 and TRBJ2-1, with D possibly being TRBD2 (6 bases). V lost 1 base, J lost 0 bases, and 10 bases lay in between. CDR3 size: 16 residues. Per germline, CDR1 SGHTA and CDR2 FQGTGA.